This is a list of T cell receptor beta chains from one sample in a study of early T cells in non-severe SARS-CoV-2 infection. MiXCR, applied by TCRdb to the 5' RACE reads, yields one record per CDR3 protein. Of roughly 70,000 distinct CDR3 sequences listed, roughly 18% were seen once; the top ten hold approximately 9%. Sequencing used whole blood, obtained at baseline. These receptors were taken from an adult who was a healthcare worker with PCR-confirmed SARS-CoV-2 infection or an uninfected control (not recorded which). The CDR3 runs from the conserved cysteine through the conserved F or W. The D gene is left open where the match is weak. Clone size is shown for a subset of rows, as once, few, many or a class of expanded clone.

abundance,j_gene,d_gene,v_gene,CDR3nt,CDR3aa
NA,TRBJ1-1,NA,TRBV18,TGTGCCAGCTCACCAGGGGCTGGAATGAACACTGAAGCTTTCTTT,CASSPGAGMNTEAFF
many,TRBJ2-3,NA,TRBV5-1,TGCGCCAGCAGCGAAGGGAGCACAGATACGCAGTATTTT,CASSEGSTDTQYF
NA,TRBJ2-7,TRBD1,TRBV20-1,TGCAGTGCTAGAATCCTAGGGACAGGGAGGCACGAGCAGTACTTC,CSARILGTGRHEQYF
NA,TRBJ2-2,TRBD2,TRBV5-1,TGCGCCAGCAGCAAGTCTGTTGGCGGGGGGACAAACACCGGGGAGCTGTTTTTT,CASSKSVGGGTNTGELFF
NA,TRBJ2-2,TRBD2,TRBV20-1,TGCAGTGCTAGGGGACTAGCGGGCACCGGGGAGCTGTTTTTT,CSARGLAGTGELFF
many,TRBJ1-1,NA,TRBV20-1,TGCAGTCTGGACATCTTCACTGAAGCTTTCTTT,CSLDIFTEAFF
few,TRBJ2-2,NA,TRBV7-2,TGTGCCAGCAGCTCACAGGCGAACACCGGGGAGCTGTTTTTT,CASSSQANTGELFF
many,TRBJ1-1,NA,TRBV7-9,TGTGCCAGCAGCCCCGACAGGCCTCTTTCATTT,CASSPDRPLSF
NA,TRBJ1-1,NA,TRBV28,TGTGCCAGCAGTGCTCGCGGGCCGCCTGAAGCTTTCTTT,CASSARGPPEAFF
medium-sized,TRBJ1-5,NA,TRBV7-6,TGTGCCAGCAGCTTAGGGGCGGGGAGCAATCAGCCCCAGCATTTT,CASSLGAGSNQPQHF
many,TRBJ2-7,TRBD2,TRBV29-1,TGCAGCGTTGGGAGGCGGGAGGGGTACGAGCAGTACTTC,CSVGRREGYEQYF
NA,TRBJ2-3,NA,TRBV7-7,TGTGCCACCTCACTTGGGCGGTCTAGCACAGATACGCAGTATTTT,CATSLGRSSTDTQYF
NA,TRBJ2-5,NA,TRBV29-1,TGCAGCGTTGATGTCTTGAACGAGCGGGTGTACCAAGAGACCCAGTACTTC,CSVDVLNERVYQETQYF
NA,TRBJ2-7,NA,TRBV28,TGTGCCAGCAGCCGGGAAGGGCAATCGTCCTACGAGCAGTACTTC,CASSREGQSSYEQYF
few,TRBJ1-1,NA,TRBV29-1,TGCAGCGTTGAAAAGCAGGGCCAAGCTTTCTTT,CSVEKQGQAFF